This T cell receptor (beta chain) is from a study of blood T cell repertoires in COVID-19. Study context: Sites across the United States, Italy and Spain contributed samples from acute and convalescent COVID-19. PBMCs, B-cell-depleted T cells, or T cells were the source of the cDNA or gDNA that made up the material.

The CDR3 loop spans 15 amino acids. Deletions cut 3 bases from V and 7 bases from J, with 15 bases between. Per the germline V gene, CDR1 is ENHRY and CDR2 is SYGVKD. Authors' methods: Cell counts per sample came from amplifying reference gene primers. This table comes from immunoSEQ multiplex PCR, and its TCRdb copy is limited to in-frame clones, with some not included. V, J and clone size reflect that table, while D and trimming were determined from the DNA. The repertoire holds about 190,000 clones, 70% to 85% seen once, with 13% in the top ten. This clone has more than one count but fewer than ten.

The receptor comes from a man aged 50 or older who had recovered from COVID-19. The material sequenced was peripheral blood. This chain uses TRBV10-3 with TRBJ2-2, with D possibly TRBD2 on 6 matching bases. The chain's CDR3 is CAISEQPGVNGELFF. Written as DNA, the CDR3 is TGTGCCATCAGTGAACAGCCGGGGGTTAACGGGGAGCTGTTTTTT.